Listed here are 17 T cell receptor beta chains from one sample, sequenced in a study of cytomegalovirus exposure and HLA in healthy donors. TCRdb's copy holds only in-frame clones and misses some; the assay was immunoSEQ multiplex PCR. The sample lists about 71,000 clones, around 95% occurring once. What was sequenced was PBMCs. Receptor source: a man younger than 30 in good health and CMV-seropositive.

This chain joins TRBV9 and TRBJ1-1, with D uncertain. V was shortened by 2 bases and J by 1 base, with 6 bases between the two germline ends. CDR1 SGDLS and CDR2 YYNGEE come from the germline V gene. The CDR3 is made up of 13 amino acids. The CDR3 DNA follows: TGTGCCAGCAGCGTGGCAGGGAACACTGAAGCTTTCTTT. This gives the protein CASSVAGNTEAFF.

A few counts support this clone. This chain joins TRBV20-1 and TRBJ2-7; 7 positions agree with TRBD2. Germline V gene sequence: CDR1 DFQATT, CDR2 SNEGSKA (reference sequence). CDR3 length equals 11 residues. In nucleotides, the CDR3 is TGCAGCGGGAGGACCTCCTACGAGCAGTACTTC. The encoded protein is CSGRTSYEQYF.

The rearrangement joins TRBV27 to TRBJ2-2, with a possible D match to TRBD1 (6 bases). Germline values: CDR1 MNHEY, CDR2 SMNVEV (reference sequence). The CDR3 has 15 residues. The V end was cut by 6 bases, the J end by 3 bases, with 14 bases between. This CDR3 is CASSVRGLDTGELFF. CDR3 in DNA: TGTGCCAGCAGCGTCAGGGGATTGGACACCGGGGAGCTGTTTTTT.

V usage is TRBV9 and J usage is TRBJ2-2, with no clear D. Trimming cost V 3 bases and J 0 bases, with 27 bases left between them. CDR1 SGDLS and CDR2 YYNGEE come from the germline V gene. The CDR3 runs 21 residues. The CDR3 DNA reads TGTGCCAGCAGCGGTTCCTCAAGCATAGAGTCGGTTTCACCGAACACCGGGGAGCTGTTTTTT. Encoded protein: CASSGSSSIESVSPNTGELFF. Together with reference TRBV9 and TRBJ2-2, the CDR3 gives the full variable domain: DSGVTQTPKHLITATGQRVTLRCSPRSGDLSVYWYQQSLDQGLQFLIQYYNGEERAKGNILERFSAQQFPDLHSELNLSSLELGDSALYFCASSGSSSIESVSPNTGELFFGEGSRLTVL.

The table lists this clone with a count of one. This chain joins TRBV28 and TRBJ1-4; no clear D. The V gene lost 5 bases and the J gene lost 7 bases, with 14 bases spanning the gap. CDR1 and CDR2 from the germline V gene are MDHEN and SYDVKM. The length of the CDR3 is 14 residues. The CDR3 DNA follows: TGTGCCAGCAGTCCCGAACGTCAGATTGAAAAACTGTTTTTT. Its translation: CASSPERQIEKLFF. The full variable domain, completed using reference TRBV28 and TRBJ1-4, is DVKVTQSSRYLVKRTGEKVFLECVQDMDHENMFWYRQDPGLGLRLIYFSYDVKMKEKGDIPEGYSVSREKKERFSLILESASTNQTSMYLCASSPERQIEKLFFGSGTQLSVL.

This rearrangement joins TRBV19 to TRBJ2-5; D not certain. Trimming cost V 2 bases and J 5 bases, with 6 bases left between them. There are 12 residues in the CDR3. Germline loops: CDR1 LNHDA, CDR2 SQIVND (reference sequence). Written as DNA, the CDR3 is TGTGCCAGTAGTATACACGGGGAGACCCAGTACTTC. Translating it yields CASSIHGETQYF.

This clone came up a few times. The CDR3 DNA follows: TGTGCCTGGGGGGGGGCTCGCCAGTCTCCCCTCCACTTT. Protein: CAWGGARQSPLHF. V usage is TRBV30 and J usage is TRBJ1-6; possible D gene TRBD1, 6 bases. Trimming removed 5 bases from V and 13 bases from J, with 18 bases in between. This CDR3 is built from 13 residues. From germline, CDR1 is GTSNPN and CDR2 SVGIG (reference sequence). Variable domain in full (rest from reference TRBV30 and TRBJ1-6): SQTIHQWPATLVQPVGSPLSLECTVEGTSNPNLYWYRQAAGRGLQLLFYSVGIGQISSEVPQNLSASRPQDRQFILSSKKLLLSDSGFYLCAWGGARQSPLHFGNGTRLTVT.

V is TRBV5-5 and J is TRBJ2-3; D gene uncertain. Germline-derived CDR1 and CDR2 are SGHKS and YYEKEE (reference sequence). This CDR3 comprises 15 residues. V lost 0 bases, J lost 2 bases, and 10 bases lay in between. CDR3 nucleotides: TGTGCCAGCAGCTTGGATGCAGATCTCACAGATACGCAGTATTTT. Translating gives CASSLDADLTDTQYF.

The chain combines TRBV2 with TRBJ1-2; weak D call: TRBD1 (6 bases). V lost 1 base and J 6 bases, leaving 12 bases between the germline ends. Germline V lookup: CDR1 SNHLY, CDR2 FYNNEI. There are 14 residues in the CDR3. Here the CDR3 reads CASSEEQGMHGYTF. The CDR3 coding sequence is TGTGCCAGCAGTGAAGAACAGGGCATGCATGGCTACACCTTC.

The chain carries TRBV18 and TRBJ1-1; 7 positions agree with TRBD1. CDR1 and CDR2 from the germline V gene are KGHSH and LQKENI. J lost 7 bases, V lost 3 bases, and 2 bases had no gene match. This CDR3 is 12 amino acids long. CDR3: CASSPGTDEAFF. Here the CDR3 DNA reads TGTGCCAGCTCACCCGGGACAGATGAAGCTTTCTTT.

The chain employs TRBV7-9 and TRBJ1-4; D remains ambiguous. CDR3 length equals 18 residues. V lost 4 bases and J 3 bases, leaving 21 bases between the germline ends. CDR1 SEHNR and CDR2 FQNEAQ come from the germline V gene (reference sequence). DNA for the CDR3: TGTGCCAGCAGCTATAAACCGGGATCCGAATCCGCTAATGAAAAACTGTTTTTT. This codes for CASSYKPGSESANEKLFF.

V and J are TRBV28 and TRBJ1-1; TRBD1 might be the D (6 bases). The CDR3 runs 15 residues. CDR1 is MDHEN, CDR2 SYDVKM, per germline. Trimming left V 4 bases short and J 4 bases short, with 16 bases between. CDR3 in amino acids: CASSSPSGGPTEAFF. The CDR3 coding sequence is TGTGCCAGCAGTTCCCCATCGGGGGGGCCCACTGAAGCTTTCTTT.

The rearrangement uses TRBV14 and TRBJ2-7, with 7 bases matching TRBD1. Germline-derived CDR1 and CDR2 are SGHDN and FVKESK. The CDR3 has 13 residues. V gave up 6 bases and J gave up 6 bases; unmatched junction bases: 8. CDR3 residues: CASSYNRGSEQYF. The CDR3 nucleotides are TGTGCCAGCAGTTACAACAGGGGTTCCGAGCAGTACTTC.

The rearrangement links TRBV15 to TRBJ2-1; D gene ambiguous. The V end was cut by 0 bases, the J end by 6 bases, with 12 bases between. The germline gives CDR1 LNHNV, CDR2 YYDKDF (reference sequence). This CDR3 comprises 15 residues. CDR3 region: CATSRDWHISNEQFF. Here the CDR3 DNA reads TGTGCCACCAGCAGAGATTGGCACATCAGCAATGAGCAGTTCTTC.

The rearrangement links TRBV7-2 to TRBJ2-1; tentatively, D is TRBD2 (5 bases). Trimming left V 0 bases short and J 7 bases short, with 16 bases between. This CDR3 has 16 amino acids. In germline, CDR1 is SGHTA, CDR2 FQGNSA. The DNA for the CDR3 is TGTGCCAGCAGCTTAGCGCTCGGACTGGGGTCGAATGAGCAGTTCTTC. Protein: CASSLALGLGSNEQFF.

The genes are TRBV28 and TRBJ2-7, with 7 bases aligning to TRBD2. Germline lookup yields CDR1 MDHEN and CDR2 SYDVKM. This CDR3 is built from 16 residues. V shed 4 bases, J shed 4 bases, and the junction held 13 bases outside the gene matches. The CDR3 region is CASSSTDPGLHYEQYF. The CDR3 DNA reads TGTGCCAGCAGTTCCACCGACCCGGGACTACATTACGAGCAGTACTTC.

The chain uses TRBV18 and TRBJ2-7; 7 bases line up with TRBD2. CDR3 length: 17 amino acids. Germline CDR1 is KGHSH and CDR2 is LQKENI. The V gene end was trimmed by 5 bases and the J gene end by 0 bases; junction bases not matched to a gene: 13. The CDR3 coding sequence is TGTGCCAGCTCAGAAGGGTCAGCGGGGCGCTTCTCCTACGAGCAGTACTTC. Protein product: CASSEGSAGRFSYEQYF.